This section outlines one T cell receptor (beta chain) sequence together with its context. The target of this receptor is not known. Base qualities are missing; no much larger clone stands one base away. The entry originates in a study of shared clonotypes between healthy human individuals (dated by TCRdb to the early 2020s). With respect to the entire study: A few men and two women, aged 18 to 49 years, made up the cohort. For each donor, CD4 naive and CD4 memory were each given three plates, CD8 naive was given two plates, and CD8 memory was given one plate. The study deeply sequenced blood TCR repertoires of about 5 healthy adults to estimate repertoire size and the extent of clonotype sharing between individuals. To increase sequencing depth and limit assay-specific biases, TCR repertoire library preparation and sequencing were carried out by different laboratories using diverse techniques. Between about 0.94 and 8.9 billion PBMCs per donor were obtained by leukapheresis.

The full study reports these points: Sampling was restricted to blood, and TCR repertoires in tissues likely differ from the TCR repertoires found in blood. Higher generation probabilities were observed for clonotypes shared by all four sorted-subset donors than for non-shared clonotypes. Incomplete sequencing was indicated by rarefaction of sorted-subset datasets, despite the large sequencing depth. Pairwise subsampling indicated that sequencing depth was expected to affect the degree of clonotype sharing among donors. The genetic and exposure-history diversity represented was limited by the small number of donors. Estimated clonotype richness was generally larger for naive than for memory subsets. Across a few donors, about 5% of naive CD4, 3.5% of naive CD8, around 2.1% of memory CD4, and approximately 0.4% of memory CD8 clonotypes were shared.

Healthy HIV-negative adults with no recently reported acute infections or vaccinations were included as donors. Every donor was a Caucasian adult residing in Nashville, Tennessee, USA. Magnetic negative selection was used to enrich CD4+ T cells, after which naive cells were positively selected on CD45RA and the negative fraction became the memory subset. Blood was obtained by leukapheresis, after which PBMCs were separated by Ficoll-Histopaque density gradient centrifugation and cryopreserved in liquid nitrogen vapor phase. Analytical flow cytometry was used to check the purity and quantity of every magnetically sorted T cell population. Genomic DNA was isolated from every sorted fraction and measured by UV absorbance on a Nanodrop 2000c. Using the deep immunoSEQ assay, TCR CDR3 regions were amplified from genomic DNA by multiplex PCR. Genomic DNA extracted from each cell subset was distributed evenly over all wells of several immunoSEQ 96-well plates, and each plate served as one replicate. For sorted subsets, roughly 200 ng of genomic DNA, equivalent to around 30,000 T cell genomes, went into each replicate PCR. The purified libraries were quantified using a Qubit 3.0 fluorometer, sized with a Bioanalyzer 2100, and then quantified again using the KAPA Library Quantification kit. Every immunoSEQ 96-well plate was sequenced on a dedicated single-read 150-cycle Illumina NextSeq 550 flow cell. The paper's processing steps were these. Because the immunoSEQ output held only junctional sequences and lacked quality scores, the filtering could not match the filtering applied to full-length reads. Sequences were annotated with PyIR, a Python wrapper for IgBLAST v1.9, using IMGT germline references to assign V/J genes and CDR3. Any read was removed if the V/J assignment was weak (E-value above 1e-6), the CDR3 was missing, or the read contained stop codons, out-of-frame junctions, or ambiguous translated residues. V3J clonotypes were defined as sequences sharing an identical inferred V gene, J gene, and CDR3 amino acid sequence. Percentage overlap between repertoires was calculated by dividing the number of shared unique clonotypes by the size of the smaller repertoire. RTK rarefaction, the Chao1 estimator, and Recon v2.1 estimates of unobserved clonotypes were used to assess repertoire richness. OLGA was used to compute generation probabilities for all TCRbeta clonotypes that the gDNA method yielded from a few donors. The clones in this table, taken by TCRdb from immuneACCESS, are in-frame only. Not every clone is retained; where verified, under half of the shortfall comes from an unresolved V gene, and the cause of the rest is unknown. Clone size and V and J calls were adopted from that table, with D and trimming inferred from the DNA. The table for this sample lists a few million clones; approximately 90% of them were counted only once. The ten top clones hold roughly 0.13% of the sample.

The sequence came from a man younger than 30 in good health. Sequenced input: naive CD4+ T cells sorted from blood. The cell subset or site label for this specimen denotes: CD45RA+ positively selected.

The CDR3 region reads CASNGLERTEAFF. The base sequence is TGTGCCAGCAACGGCCTCGAGCGGACTGAAGCTTTCTTT. The chain joins TRBV2 to TRBJ1-1; no confident D gene assignment can be made. V sheds 7 bases and J sheds 5 bases, leaving 14 bases between their ends. The CDR3 numbers 13 residues from cysteine through phenylalanine. The DNA shown is the 39-base CDR3, in frame from base 1. CDR1 and CDR2 are drawn from the germline V gene: SNHLY, FYNNEI.